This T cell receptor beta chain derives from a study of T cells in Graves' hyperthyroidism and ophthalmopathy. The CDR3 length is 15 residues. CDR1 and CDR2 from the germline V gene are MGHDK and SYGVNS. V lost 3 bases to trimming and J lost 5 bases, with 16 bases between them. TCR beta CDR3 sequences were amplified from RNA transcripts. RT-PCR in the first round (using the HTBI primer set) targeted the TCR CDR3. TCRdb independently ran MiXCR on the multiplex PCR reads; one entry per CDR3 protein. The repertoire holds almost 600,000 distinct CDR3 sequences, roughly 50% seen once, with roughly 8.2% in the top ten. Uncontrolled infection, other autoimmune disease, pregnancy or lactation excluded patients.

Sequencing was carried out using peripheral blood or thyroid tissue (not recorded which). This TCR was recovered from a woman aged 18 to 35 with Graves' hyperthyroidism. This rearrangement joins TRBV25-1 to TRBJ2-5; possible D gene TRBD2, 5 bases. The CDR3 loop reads CASSEGLSRGETQYF. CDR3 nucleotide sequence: TGTGCCAGCAGTGAGGGCCTTAGCCGAGGGGAGACCCAGTACTTC.